This TCR beta chain was captured in a study of cytomegalovirus exposure and HLA in healthy donors. Study-level information: The 666 first-cohort repertoires shared a platform with the 120 or so validation repertoires, as reported in a later analysis.

The method was immunoSEQ multiplex PCR; TCRdb's version includes in-frame clones alone and lacks a portion of them. This repertoire shows some 150,000 clones, around 90% found once; its top ten account for 3.5% to 5%. Comment on this clone: Its antigen remains unidentified.

Study-wide results and limits: Some public TCRs appeared in many individuals, while most sequences were rare. Reported results showed that the classifier diagnosed cytomegalovirus status with high specificity and sensitivity.

The CDR3 consists of 17 residues. CDR1 KGHSH and CDR2 LQKENI come from the germline V gene. The trim removed 1 base at V and 10 bases at J, leaving 16 bases unmatched. The rearrangement joins TRBV18 to TRBJ1-1; 9 positions agree with TRBD1. Specimen: PBMCs. This TCR was sampled from a man aged 18 to 30 in good health and CMV-seropositive. CDR3 loop: CASSPLIAETGGLRAFF. For the CDR3, the DNA is TGTGCCAGCTCACCACTAATCGCCGAGACAGGGGGTTTGAGAGCTTTCTTT.